What follows describes a single TCR beta chain. Its antigen is unknown. Here immunoSEQ multiplex PCR was the method, and the copy in TCRdb shows in-frame clones only, minus some. The sample lists about 820,000 clones, 80% to 95% occurring once. This sample was included in a study of shared clonotypes between healthy human individuals. Study-wide background: Each donor contributed plates that comprised three CD4 naive, three CD4 memory, two CD8 naive and one CD8 memory.

Cells designated naive CD8 were CD45RO-negative and were positively selected for CCR7, with terminally differentiated effector memory CD45RA+ cells excluded. Regarding the study as a whole: Rarefaction analysis demonstrated incomplete sorted-subset sequencing notwithstanding large depth. Sharing across four donors was highest in naive CD4 (roughly 5%) and lowest in memory CD8 (0.4%).

The sequencing input was naive CD8+ T cells sorted from blood. This TCR was sampled from a man between 25 and 39 years old in good health.

CDR3 sequence (DNA): TGTGCCAGCAGCTTGGGGCCAGGGGGAACAGATACGCAGTATTTT. This sequence encodes CASSLGPGGTDTQYF. J is TRBJ2-3 and V is TRBV7-3; 7 bases are a match to TRBD1. The trim removed 3 bases at V and 3 bases at J, leaving 6 bases unmatched. This CDR3 has 15 amino acids. Germline V CDR1 and CDR2: SGHTA, FQGTGA.